The 4 T cell receptor beta chains presented below share a single source sample, sequenced in a study of identifying expanded T cells in peripheral blood. Using immunoSEQ multiplex PCR, the repertoire was profiled, and TCRdb retains in-frame clones only, with some absent. The data contain over 100,000 clones, 88% of them seen just once; the ten biggest clones take up 7.5% to 9.5%. Source material: blood. The receptors stem from a person aged 18 to 69 in good health.

This clone has a single count. The rearrangement links TRBV4-3 to TRBJ2-3; possibly TRBD1 for D (5 bases). The CDR3 covers 15 residues. Germline values: CDR1 LGHNA, CDR2 YSLEER. With 4 bases removed from V and 0 bases from J, the gap between germline ends came to 11 bases. The CDR3 protein is CASSPDRSSTDTQYF. Here the CDR3 DNA reads TGCGCCAGCAGCCCTGACAGATCTAGCACAGATACGCAGTATTTT.

V usage is TRBV5-1 and J usage is TRBJ2-7, with 8 bases identical to TRBD1. The CDR3 is 14 amino acids. Trimming at V came to 0 bases and at J to 9 bases, leaving 8 bases not matched to a gene. Looked up from germline, CDR1 is SGHRS and CDR2 is YFSETQ. CDR3 sequence reads: CASSLVGQGTSQYF. The CDR3 DNA is TGCGCCAGCAGCTTGGTTGGACAGGGTACTTCGCAGTACTTC.

The chain is built from TRBV10-3 and TRBJ2-7; D is perhaps TRBD1 or TRBD2 (5 bases each). From germline, CDR1 is ENHRY and CDR2 SYGVKD. Trimming pared 10 bases from V and 5 bases from J, leaving 27 bases between. This CDR3 comprises 16 residues. CDR3: CATGSERKGSGNEQYF. The CDR3 nucleotides are TGTGCCACAGGGTCCGAACGAAAGGGTTCGGGGAACGAGCAGTACTTC.

This chain uses TRBV2 with TRBJ2-3; 13 positions match TRBD2. Germline V lookup: CDR1 SNHLY, CDR2 FYNNEI. This CDR3 comprises 16 residues. V dropped 6 bases and J dropped 0; count of bases not matched to a gene: 3. CDR3 residues: CASRGTSGISTDTQYF. DNA of the CDR3: TGTGCCAGCAGGGGGACTAGCGGGATTAGCACAGATACGCAGTATTTT.